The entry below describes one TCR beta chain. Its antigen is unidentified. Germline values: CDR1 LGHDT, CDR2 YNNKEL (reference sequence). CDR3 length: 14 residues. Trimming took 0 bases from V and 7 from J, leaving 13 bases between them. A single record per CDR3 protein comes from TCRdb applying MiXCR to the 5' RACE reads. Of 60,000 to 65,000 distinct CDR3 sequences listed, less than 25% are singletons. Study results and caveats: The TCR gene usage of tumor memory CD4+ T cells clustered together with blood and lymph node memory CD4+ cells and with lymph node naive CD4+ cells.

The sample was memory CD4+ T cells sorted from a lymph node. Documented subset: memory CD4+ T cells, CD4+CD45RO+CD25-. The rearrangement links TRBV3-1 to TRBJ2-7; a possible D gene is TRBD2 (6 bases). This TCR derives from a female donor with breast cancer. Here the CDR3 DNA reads TGTGCCAGCAGCCAAGAGGGCGGGACGGGGGAGCAGTACTTC. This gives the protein CASSQEGGTGEQYF.